The 23 T cell receptor beta chains reported below all come from one sample, sequenced in a study of radiation and T cells in renal cell carcinoma. Here immunoSEQ multiplex PCR was the method, and the copy in TCRdb shows in-frame clones only, minus some. The sample yields under 150,000 clones, roughly four fifths seen once. Time point meaning: blood 2 weeks post-SBRT. Described treatment: 15 Gy SBRT to primary tumor, nephrectomy 4 weeks later. This specimen was blood, taken from a patient whose treatment included radiotherapy and nephrectomy. The origin of the receptors is a woman between 55 and 75 years old with renal cell carcinoma.

CDR3 coding DNA: TGTGCCAGCAGCCAACAGAACAATCAGCCCCAGCATTTT. Protein product: CASSQQNNQPQHF. The rearrangement links TRBV6-5 to TRBJ1-5; D unclear. Germline CDR1 MNHEY, CDR2 SVGAGI. This CDR3 spans 13 amino acids. V lost 6 bases to trimming and J lost 3 bases, with 9 bases between them.

DNA of the CDR3: TGTGCCAGCAGCAAGAGGACAGGGGGCAGGGGCACTGAAGCTTTCTTT. Protein: CASSKRTGGRGTEAFF. The chain employs TRBV27 and TRBJ1-1, with 11 bases that match TRBD1. Germline CDR1 reads MNHEY; CDR2 reads SMNVEV (reference sequence). The CDR3 sequence is 16 residues long. Germline trimming cut 6 bases from V and 4 bases from J; bases unmatched to any gene: 10.

The chain links TRBV7-2 to TRBJ2-1; TRBD2 aligns across 8 bases. The CDR3 is 15 amino acids. Losses at the gene ends were 2 bases for V and 2 bases for J; bases not matched to a gene: 2. Germline V lookup: CDR1 SGHTA, CDR2 FQGNSA. This CDR3 reads CASSLTSGPYNEQFF. The CDR3 DNA follows: TGTGCCAGCAGCTTAACTAGCGGACCCTACAATGAGCAGTTCTTC.

V gene TRBV2 combines with J gene TRBJ2-7; 10 nucleotides align to TRBD2. Germline loops: CDR1 SNHLY, CDR2 FYNNEI. With 1 base clipped from V and 3 bases from J, the junction kept 9 bases outside the gene matches. The CDR3 consists of 17 residues. CDR3 nucleotides: TGTGCCAGCAGTGAAGGGTACACTAGCGGGACCCTCTACGAGCAGTACTTC. Encoded protein: CASSEGYTSGTLYEQYF.

This clone was seen a few times. This sequence joins TRBV6-1 and TRBJ1-2; maybe TRBD1 (5 bases). The ends were cut back, 3 bases at V and 7 bases at J, with 12 bases in the middle. Germline CDR1 is MNHNS and CDR2 is SASEGT. The CDR3 has 13 residues. CDR3 coding DNA: TGTGCCAGCAGTGAGACAGTCCGGTCTGGCTACACCTTC. It is translated as CASSETVRSGYTF.

The V call is TRBV11-1, the J call TRBJ2-2, with 13 bases that match TRBD2. This CDR3 is built from 16 residues. V gave up 8 bases and J gave up 4 bases; unmatched junction bases: 7. Germline CDR1 reads SGHAT; CDR2 reads FQDESV (reference sequence). The CDR3 loop is CASGGLAGVGTGELFF. CDR3 nucleotide sequence: TGTGCCAGCGGCGGACTAGCGGGAGTGGGCACCGGGGAGCTGTTTTTT.

The chain joins TRBV9 to TRBJ2-5; 8 positions agree with TRBD1. The CDR3 sequence is 17 residues long. Losses at the gene ends were 4 bases for V and 0 bases for J; bases not matched to a gene: 11. Looked up from germline, CDR1 is SGDLS and CDR2 is YYNGEE. The CDR3 is CASSRTGQESYQETQYF. The CDR3 nucleotides read TGTGCCAGCAGCAGAACGGGACAGGAGTCGTACCAAGAGACCCAGTACTTC.

The chain carries TRBV6-6 and TRBJ1-1; possible D gene TRBD1, 5 bases. The germline V gene has CDR1 MNHNY and CDR2 SVGAGI (reference sequence). CDR3 length equals 15 residues. The ends were cut back, 5 bases at V and 1 base at J, with 14 bases in the middle. The CDR3 sequence: CASSPRGGENTEAFF. Here the CDR3 DNA reads TGTGCCAGCAGTCCCAGAGGAGGGGAGAACACTGAAGCTTTCTTT.

This clone is a singleton in its sample. The chain joins TRBV7-9 to TRBJ2-5; 12 bases are a match to TRBD1. The CDR3 sequence is 14 residues long. The V and J ends lost 5 bases and 5 bases, in that order; junction bases with no gene match: 3. CDR1 and CDR2 (germline): SEHNR, FQNEAQ (reference sequence). CDR3 DNA: TGTGCCAGCAGCCCGGGACAGGGGGCGGAGACCCAGTACTTC. Encoded protein: CASSPGQGAETQYF.

The V gene is TRBV7-2, the J gene TRBJ2-3; D not certain. Trimming cost V 5 bases and J 2 bases, with 11 bases left between them. This CDR3 spans 14 amino acids. Germline CDR1 and CDR2: SGHTA and FQGNSA. Here the CDR3 DNA reads TGTGCCAGCAGCCAGACACTTACCACAGATACGCAGTATTTT. The encoded protein is CASSQTLTTDTQYF.

This clone was counted only a few times. This chain links TRBV7-2 with TRBJ2-5; 8 nucleotides line up with TRBD1. J was trimmed by 5 bases and V by 5 bases; bases with no gene match: 4. The CDR3 length is 13 residues. Per the germline V gene, CDR1 is SGHTA and CDR2 is FQGNSA. CDR3 in DNA: TGTGCCAGCAGCACGGACAGGGCCGAGACCCAGTACTTC. Protein product: CASSTDRAETQYF.

The chain has TRBV9 and TRBJ2-5; 11 positions match TRBD1. J lost 5 bases, V lost 0 bases, and 6 bases had no gene match. This CDR3 contains 16 residues. The germline V gene encodes CDR1 SGDLS and CDR2 YYNGEE. The CDR3 loop reads CASSVAGQGASETQYF. The CDR3 DNA reads as TGTGCCAGCAGCGTAGCTGGACAGGGGGCGAGCGAGACCCAGTACTTC.

The chain uses TRBV6-6 and TRBJ2-7; 8 nucleotides match TRBD2. The germline CDR1 and CDR2 sequences are MNHNY and SVGAGI (reference sequence). With V trimmed by 8 bases and J by 7 bases, 19 bases remained unmatched. This CDR3 has 16 residues. CDR3 sequence: CASSRLASPLGGEQYF. The DNA for the CDR3 is TGTGCCAGCTCCAGACTAGCGTCTCCTTTGGGAGGAGAGCAGTACTTC.

The J gene is TRBJ2-1, the V gene TRBV4-1; 7 bases are a match to TRBD2. The CDR3 is 16 residues long. The ends lost 0 bases at V and 0 bases at J; junction bases unmatched: 2. Germline V gene lookup returns CDR1 MGHRA and CDR2 YSYEKL. CDR3: CASSQEGGGSYNEQFF. The CDR3 DNA is TGCGCCAGCAGCCAAGAGGGCGGGGGCTCCTACAATGAGCAGTTCTTC.

The rearrangement joins TRBV5-1 to TRBJ1-2; no definite D call. The CDR3 spans 13 residues. Germline V gives CDR1 SGHRS, CDR2 YFSETQ. Trimming left V 0 bases short and J 7 bases short, with 10 bases between. Written as DNA, the CDR3 is TGCGCCAGCAGCTTGGACAGAAAGGCTGGCTACACCTTC. Protein: CASSLDRKAGYTF. The whole variable domain, filled in from reference TRBV5-1 and TRBJ1-2, reads KAGVTQTPRYLIKTRGQQVTLSCSPISGHRSVSWYQQTPGQGLQFLFEYFSETQRNKGNFPGRFSGRQFSNSRSEMNVSTLELGDSALYLCASSLDRKAGYTFGSGTRLTVV.

This chain connects TRBV27 to TRBJ2-4; D is unclear. The V and J ends lost 5 bases and 9 bases respectively, with 14 bases between them. The CDR3 spans 13 residues. Germline V gene lookup returns CDR1 MNHEY and CDR2 SMNVEV (reference sequence). For the CDR3, the DNA is TGTGCCAGCAGTCATCTCCCCCAGGCCATTCAGTACTTC. As protein: CASSHLPQAIQYF.

This chain joins TRBV5-1 and TRBJ2-4; D remains unclear. Between the trimmed V and J ends, which lost 4 bases and 3 bases, there was a span of 20 bases. Germline V gene data show CDR1 as SGHRS and CDR2 as YFSETQ. The CDR3 extends over 17 amino acids. In nucleotides, the CDR3 is TGCGCCAGCAGCCGCGTGACGGAAGGGATTGGCAAAAACATTCAGTACTTC. Translated: CASSRVTEGIGKNIQYF.

V and J are TRBV5-1 and TRBJ1-3; no definite D call. The length of the CDR3 is 14 residues. Germline CDR1 SGHRS, CDR2 YFSETQ. Trimming removed 6 bases from V and 2 bases from J, with 12 bases in between. The CDR3 sequence is CASKPSGPGNTIYF. In nucleotides, the CDR3 is TGCGCCAGCAAACCCAGCGGGCCTGGAAACACCATATATTTT. Filled out from reference TRBV5-1 and TRBJ1-3, the complete variable domain reads KAGVTQTPRYLIKTRGQQVTLSCSPISGHRSVSWYQQTPGQGLQFLFEYFSETQRNKGNFPGRFSGRQFSNSRSEMNVSTLELGDSALYLCASKPSGPGNTIYFGEGSWLTVV.

This rearrangement joins TRBV15 to TRBJ1-2; D unresolved. Trimming removed 0 bases from V and 6 bases from J, with 11 bases in between. Germline loops: CDR1 LNHNV, CDR2 YYDKDF (reference sequence). The CDR3 contains 14 residues. CDR3 nucleotide sequence: TGTGCCACCAGCAGAGATAGGAAAGGAAATGGCTACACCTTC. Protein product: CATSRDRKGNGYTF.

This clone was detected once. The rearrangement joins TRBV28 to TRBJ2-7, with D possibly TRBD2 on 6 matching bases. V dropped 6 bases and J dropped 2 bases, with 14 bases sitting between them. This CDR3 region has 14 residues. CDR1 and CDR2 (germline): MDHEN, SYDVKM. The CDR3 bases are TGTGCCAGCAGCCGCGCGGGACCGACCTACGAGCAGTACTTC. Translating gives CASSRAGPTYEQYF. Using reference TRBV28 and TRBJ2-7 for the parts outside the CDR3, the full variable domain is DVKVTQSSRYLVKRTGEKVFLECVQDMDHENMFWYRQDPGLGLRLIYFSYDVKMKEKGDIPEGYSVSREKKERFSLILESASTNQTSMYLCASSRAGPTYEQYFGPGTRLTVT.

The chain carries TRBV5-4 and TRBJ2-5, with D perhaps TRBD1 or TRBD2 (5 bases each). The CDR3 contains 14 residues. CDR1 is SGHNT and CDR2 is YYREEE in the germline V gene (reference sequence). V lost 1 base, J lost 4 bases, and 11 bases lay in between. The CDR3 here is CASSLPQGPETQYF. DNA for the CDR3: TGTGCCAGCAGCTTGCCCCAGGGACCAGAGACCCAGTACTTC.

V usage is TRBV6-1 and J usage is TRBJ2-3; D gene ambiguous. Trimming removed 8 bases at V and 2 bases at J, with 11 bases between. The V gene's germline CDR1 is MNHNS and CDR2 SASEGT. The CDR3 has 13 residues. The CDR3 DNA is TGTGCCAGCTTGCGCGGTTACACAGATACGCAGTATTTT. Translating gives CASLRGYTDTQYF.

This chain connects TRBV2 to TRBJ1-5; D is ambiguous. CDR1 SNHLY and CDR2 FYNNEI come from the germline V gene. CDR3 length: 14 residues. Trimming removed 7 bases from V and 0 bases from J, with 10 bases in between. The CDR3 coding sequence is TGTGCCAGCAACCGGGAGTATAGCAATCAGCCCCAGCATTTT. Translation: CASNREYSNQPQHF.